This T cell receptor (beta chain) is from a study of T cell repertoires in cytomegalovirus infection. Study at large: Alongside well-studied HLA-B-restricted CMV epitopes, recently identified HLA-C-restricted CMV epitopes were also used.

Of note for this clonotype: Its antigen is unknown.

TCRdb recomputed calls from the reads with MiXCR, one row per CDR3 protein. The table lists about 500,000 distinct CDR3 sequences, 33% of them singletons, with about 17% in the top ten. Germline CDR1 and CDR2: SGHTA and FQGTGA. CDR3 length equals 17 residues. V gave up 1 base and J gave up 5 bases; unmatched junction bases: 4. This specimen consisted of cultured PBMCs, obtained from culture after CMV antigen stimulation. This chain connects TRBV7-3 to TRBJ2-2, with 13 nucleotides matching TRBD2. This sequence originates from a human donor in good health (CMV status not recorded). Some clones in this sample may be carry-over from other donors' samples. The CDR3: CASSLRLAGGRTGELFF. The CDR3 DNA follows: TGTGCCAGCAGCTTAAGACTAGCGGGAGGCAGGACCGGGGAGCTGTTTTTT.